Each of the 26 T cell receptor beta chains below was sequenced from the same sample in a study of tumor-infiltrating lymphocytes in oesophageal squamous cell carcinoma. In TCRdb, the PCR reads were re-called with MiXCR into one record per CDR3 protein. The profile covers 15,000 to 25,000 distinct CDR3 sequences, with over 40% appearing a single time and 13% taken by the ten largest. The specimen was normal esophageal tissue next to the tumor. These receptors all stem from a male donor with esophageal squamous cell carcinoma.

This clonotype was detected ten times or more. Possible read error: a much larger clone is one base away. The chain is built from TRBV24-1 and TRBJ2-7, with D possibly TRBD1 on 5 matching bases. In germline, CDR1 is KGHDR, CDR2 SFDVKD. Trimming took off 2 bases at V and 7 bases at J, with 17 bases between the two ends. This CDR3 has 15 amino acids. CDR3 nucleotides: TGTGCCACCAGTGATTCTACGACAGCGTACAATGAGCAGTACTTC. Its protein product is CATSDSTTAYNEQYF.

This chain links TRBV15 with TRBJ1-6; the D gene is possibly TRBD1 (5 bases). The V gene lost 1 base and the J gene lost 1 base, with 5 bases spanning the gap. In germline, CDR1 is LNHNV, CDR2 YYDKDF (reference sequence). This CDR3 has 15 residues. The CDR3 DNA reads TGTGCCACCAGCAGAGCAGGGTCCTATAATTCACCCCTCCACTTT. Translation: CATSRAGSYNSPLHF.

The CDR3 sequence is CASSQDTRDRGQGYTF. The CDR3, as DNA: TGCGCCAGCAGCCAAGATACCCGGGACAGGGGGCAAGGCTACACCTTC. The J gene is TRBJ1-2, the V gene TRBV4-1, with 12 bases that match TRBD1. The CDR3 is 16 residues long. Germline CDR1 reads MGHRA; CDR2 reads YSYEKL. V shed 0 bases, J shed 8 bases, and the junction held 7 bases outside the gene matches.

In its sample, this clonotype ranks as medium-sized. CDR3 DNA: TGTGCCAGCCGCAGAAACGGAGACGGGGGGGAGCAGTACTTC. This encodes CASRRNGDGGEQYF. This chain connects TRBV7-9 to TRBJ2-7, with TRBD2 matching 7 bases. This CDR3 has 14 residues. With 8 bases clipped from V and 7 bases from J, the junction kept 14 bases outside the gene matches. The germline CDR1 and CDR2 sequences are SEHNR and FQNEAQ (reference sequence).

The V and J genes are TRBV7-2 and TRBJ2-3; TRBD1 might be the D (6 bases). The tail of the sequence fits TRBJ2-1 better, so the J call may be wrong. CDR3 size: 15 residues. In germline, CDR1 is SGHTA, CDR2 FQGNSA. CDR3 residues: CASSFKQGPSYEQFF. CDR3 coding DNA: TGTGCCAGCAGCTTTAAACAGGGCCCATCCTACGAGCAGTTCTTC.

The rearrangement links TRBV2 to TRBJ2-7; no firm D call. Trimming pared 0 bases from V and 2 bases from J, leaving 11 bases between. Germline loops: CDR1 SNHLY, CDR2 FYNNEI. The CDR3 has 15 residues. The CDR3 here is CASSEAPSSAYEQYF. The CDR3 DNA is TGTGCCAGCAGTGAAGCCCCGAGTTCAGCCTACGAGCAGTACTTC.

V is TRBV7-2 and J is TRBJ2-3, with 8 positions matching TRBD1. Losses at the gene ends were 1 base for V and 5 bases for J; bases not matched to a gene: 8. This CDR3 spans 16 amino acids. From germline, CDR1 is SGHTA and CDR2 FQGNSA. CDR3: CASSLEGRGLGDTQYF. CDR3 coding DNA: TGTGCCAGCAGCTTAGAAGGCAGGGGGCTCGGAGATACGCAGTATTTT.

This chain links TRBV27 with TRBJ2-1, with D tentatively TRBD1 or TRBD2 (6 bases each). CDR1 is MNHEY and CDR2 is SMNVEV in the germline V gene (reference sequence). The V end lost 3 bases, the J end lost 9 bases, and 18 bases lay between the germline ends. This CDR3 has 15 residues. In DNA, the CDR3 is TGTGCCAGCAGTTTGCTGGGGGCGGGAATAGGTGAGCAGTTCTTC. Translation: CASSLLGAGIGEQFF.

In its sample, this clonotype was seen many times. V gene TRBV10-1 combines with J gene TRBJ2-1, with TRBD2 matching over 8 bases. The CDR3 totals 16 residues. The ends lost 0 bases at V and 9 bases at J; junction bases unmatched: 10. Germline V lookup: CDR1 WNHNN, CDR2 SYGVQD (reference sequence). CDR3 sequence: CASSESSSGSIGEQFF. The CDR3 DNA reads as TGCGCCAGCAGTGAGTCGTCGAGCGGGAGTATAGGTGAGCAGTTCTTC.

This clonotype was seen repeatedly, ten times or more. A junction end diverges from the germline sequence, so it may reflect a read error. The chain is built from TRBV5-4 and TRBJ1-1; D is undetermined. Germline CDR1 and CDR2: SGHNT and YYREEE (reference sequence). This CDR3 region has 14 residues. Here the CDR3 DNA reads TGCGCCAGCAGCTTGGGCGGGGTCAACACTGAAGCTTTCTTT. Its translation is CASSLGGVNTEAFF.

On this clonotype: A much larger clone sits a single nucleotide away, making a read error possible. The genes are TRBV25-1 and TRBJ2-3, with a tentative D call TRBD2 (6 bases). This CDR3 is built from 15 residues. The V gene's germline CDR1 is MGHDK and CDR2 SYGVNS. For the CDR3, the DNA is TGTGCCAGCAGTGAATATGGCGGGGAGGCAGATACGCAGTTTTTT. Residues: CASSEYGGEADTQFF.

This clonotype has ten or more counts. V gene TRBV28 combines with J gene TRBJ1-5; no definite D call. Trimming removed 4 bases from V and 3 bases from J, with 7 bases in between. CDR3 length equals 13 residues. Germline values: CDR1 MDHEN, CDR2 SYDVKM. For the CDR3, the DNA is TGTGCCAGCAGTTGGGGTGACAATCAGCCCCAGCATTTT. Protein product: CASSWGDNQPQHF.

In its sample, this clonotype was seen many times. This chain links TRBV5-1 with TRBJ1-5; D possibly corresponds to TRBD1 (6 bases). V gave up 3 bases and J gave up 6 bases, with 16 bases separating them. This CDR3 has 15 residues. The germline V gene has CDR1 SGHRS and CDR2 YFSETQ. The CDR3 is CASSWEGQRGQPQHF. The CDR3 coding sequence is TGCGCCAGCAGCTGGGAAGGACAGAGGGGTCAGCCCCAGCATTTT.

This chain links TRBV6-1 with TRBJ1-1, with 7 bases matching TRBD1. The CDR3 runs to 15 residues. V trimming: 6 bases; J trimming: 1 base; junction bases outside the gene matches: 8. Germline-derived CDR1 and CDR2 are MNHNS and SASEGT. The CDR3 sequence is CASRHRTGENTEAFF. DNA of the CDR3: TGTGCCAGCAGACACAGGACAGGCGAGAACACTGAAGCTTTCTTT.

By its share, this clonotype is medium-sized (0.01 to 0.1%). A junction end diverges from the germline sequence, so it may reflect a read error. This chain uses TRBV6-6 with TRBJ1-6, with D unclear. Per germline, CDR1 MNHNY and CDR2 SVGAGI (reference sequence). CDR3 length: 17 amino acids. The CDR3 spells CASSYSGVDSYNSPLHF. The CDR3 DNA is TGTGCCAGCAGTTACTCAGGCGTGGACTCCTATAATTCACCCCTCCACTTC.

This clonotype occurred many times. This chain joins TRBV28 and TRBJ2-1; D gene uncertain. The CDR3 has 14 amino acids. Trimming left V 4 bases short and J 5 bases short, with 12 bases between. Germline V lookup: CDR1 MDHEN, CDR2 SYDVKM. CDR3 residues: CASSSLPTNNEQFF. CDR3 coding DNA: TGTGCCAGCAGTTCACTACCAACTAACAATGAGCAGTTCTTC.

Comment on this clonotype: Its ends do not fully match the called genes, so a read error is possible. This chain joins TRBV7-6 and TRBJ2-1, with TRBD2 identical over 9 bases. The tail of the sequence fits TRBJ2-7 better, so the J call may be wrong. Per germline, CDR1 SGHVS and CDR2 FNYEAQ. The CDR3 totals 13 residues. CDR3 bases: TGTGCTAGCAGCTTAGGCACTAGCGGGGAGCAGTACTTC. Protein product: CASSLGTSGEQYF.

There are many counts of this clonotype. The V gene is TRBV10-2, the J gene TRBJ1-4, with D unresolved. This CDR3 is built from 15 residues. Germline lookup yields CDR1 WSHSY and CDR2 SAAADI. V lost 6 bases to trimming and J lost 0 bases, with 11 bases between them. This CDR3 is CASRRTAATNEKLFF. For the CDR3, the DNA is TGCGCCAGCAGGAGGACCGCCGCAACTAATGAAAAACTGTTTTTT.

This clonotype is labeled medium-sized. The CDR3 nucleotides read TGTGCCAGCAGCTTAGCGGATCGTCCGGGCGGGGAGCTGTTTTTT. This encodes CASSLADRPGGELFF. This chain uses TRBV7-6 with TRBJ2-2; D ambiguous. Per germline, CDR1 SGHVS and CDR2 FNYEAQ. Trimming removed 0 bases from V and 7 bases from J, with 12 bases in between. There are 15 residues in the CDR3.

This clonotype showed up just a few times. The chain joins TRBV7-8 to TRBJ1-5; D is uncertain. CDR3 size: 16 residues. Between the trimmed V and J ends, which lost 2 bases and 0 bases, there was a span of 11 bases. The germline CDR1 and CDR2 sequences are SGHVS and FQNEAQ. CDR3 nucleotide sequence: TGTGCCAGCAGCTTAAATGGTCCCTCTAGCAATCAGCCCCAGCATTTT. Encoded protein: CASSLNGPSSNQPQHF.

The chain is built from TRBV12-3 or TRBV12-4 and TRBJ2-1; TRBD2 matches at 10 bases. This CDR3 is built from 15 residues. V trimming: 5 bases; J trimming: 5 bases; junction bases outside the gene matches: 6. The CDR3 DNA follows: TGTGCCAGCAGTCTAAGGACTAGCGGAGACAATGAGCAGTTCTTC. Amino acid sequence: CASSLRTSGDNEQFF.

In this sample, this clonotype turned up a few times. The chain employs TRBV7-6 and TRBJ2-5; no clear D. Gene TRBJ2-7 matches the end of the DNA better, so the J call may be wrong. Germline CDR1 and CDR2: SGHVS and FNYEAQ. CDR3 length equals 13 residues. CDR3 amino acids: CASSMISSNEQYF. The CDR3 DNA reads TGTGCCAGCAGCATGATCTCCAGTAACGAGCAGTACTTC.

The CDR3 loop is CASSRDRLLTDTQYF. CDR3 nucleotide sequence: TGTGCCAGCAGTCGGGACAGGCTACTCACAGATACGCAGTATTTT. The rearrangement joins TRBV2 to TRBJ2-3; 8 nucleotides match TRBD1. The CDR3 length is 15 residues. Germline lookup yields CDR1 SNHLY and CDR2 FYNNEI. Germline trimming cut 5 bases from V and 2 bases from J; bases unmatched to any gene: 6.

This clonotype was counted a few times. The rearrangement uses TRBV27 and TRBJ2-5; 7 bases align to TRBD1. The DNA end is a closer match to TRBJ1-2, so the J assignment may be wrong. CDR1 and CDR2 (germline): MNHEY, SMNVEV (reference sequence). This CDR3 has 15 amino acids. The CDR3 sequence: CASSLGGQGGYGYTF. CDR3 coding DNA: TGTGCCAGCAGTTTAGGGGGCCAGGGGGGCTATGGCTACACCTTC.

This clonotype was picked up a small number of times. The V call is TRBV29-1, the J call TRBJ2-7; 8 nucleotides line up with TRBD2. The V segment lost 5 bases and the J segment 0 bases; nucleotides outside the gene matches: 3. Germline CDR1 reads SQVTM; CDR2 reads ANQGSEA. The CDR3 is made up of 13 amino acids. CDR3 sequence: CSVLGLDSYEQYF. The CDR3 bases are TGCAGCGTTTTGGGACTAGACTCCTACGAGCAGTACTTC.

Points on this clonotype: This could be a read error, since a much larger clone is one nucleotide away. CDR3 DNA sequence: TGTCCTCACAATGAGCAGTACTTC. Translating gives CPHNEQYF. V gene TRBV27 combines with J gene TRBJ2-5, with D uncertain. The CDR3 has 8 amino acids. CDR1 is MNHEY and CDR2 is SMNVEV in the germline V gene (reference sequence).